This TCR beta chain was obtained from a study of lymphopenia after photon versus proton radiotherapy. Study-wide results and caveats: Post-nadir diversity loss with photons came from oligoclonal expansion, particularly CD8+ Temra cells. Relative stability marked proton patients; photon patients lost diversity and naive cells. Only patients who died were analyzed for survival; proton advantage is unproven. Post-nadir TCR diversity decline inversely tracked overall survival among those who died.

CDR1 and CDR2 from the germline V gene are SGDLS and YYNGEE. CDR3 length: 15 amino acids. The junction had 9 bases not matched to a gene; V was cut back by 3 bases and J by 10 bases. This clone is a singleton in its sample. The antigen is not known. Data came from immunoSEQ multiplex PCR; TCRdb stores just in-frame clones and leaves some out. Among 25,000 or so clones listed, 85% to 90% were seen once. This receptor was obtained from a man under 40 with gastric cancer. The V call is TRBV9, the J call TRBJ1-6, with 8 positions matching TRBD1. Sequenced material: peripheral blood, taken from a patient treated with photon-based radiotherapy. The CDR3 here is CASSDGQGNSSPLHF. The CDR3 DNA sequence: TGTGCCAGCAGCGACGGACAGGGAAATAGCTCACCCCTCCACTTT.